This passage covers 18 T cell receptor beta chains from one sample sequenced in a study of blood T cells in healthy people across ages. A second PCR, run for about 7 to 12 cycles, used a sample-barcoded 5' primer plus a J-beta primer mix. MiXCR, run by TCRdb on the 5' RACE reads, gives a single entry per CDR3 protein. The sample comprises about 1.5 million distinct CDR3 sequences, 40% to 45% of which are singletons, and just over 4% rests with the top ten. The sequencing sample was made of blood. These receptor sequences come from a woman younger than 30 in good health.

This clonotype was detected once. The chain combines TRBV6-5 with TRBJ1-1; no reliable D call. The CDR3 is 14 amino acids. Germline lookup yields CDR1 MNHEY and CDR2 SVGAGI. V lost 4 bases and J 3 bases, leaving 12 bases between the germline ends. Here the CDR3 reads CASSSPREDTEAFF. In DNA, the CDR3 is TGTGCCAGCAGTTCGCCCCGCGAGGACACTGAAGCTTTCTTT.

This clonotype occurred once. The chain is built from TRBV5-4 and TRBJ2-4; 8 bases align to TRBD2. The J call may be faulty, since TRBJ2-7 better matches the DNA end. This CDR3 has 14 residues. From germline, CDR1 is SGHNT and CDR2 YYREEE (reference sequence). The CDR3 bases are TGTGCCAGCAGCCGAGCGGGAGTAAACTACGAGCAGTACTTC. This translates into CASSRAGVNYEQYF.

CDR3 amino acids: CASSEDRGRETQYF. Here the CDR3 DNA reads TGTGCCAGCAGTGAAGACAGGGGGAGAGAGACCCAGTACTTC. The chain carries TRBV2 and TRBJ2-5; 8 positions match TRBD1. The CDR3 runs 14 residues. Germline V CDR1 and CDR2: SNHLY, FYNNEI. V lost 1 base and J lost 4; bases outside the gene matches: 2.

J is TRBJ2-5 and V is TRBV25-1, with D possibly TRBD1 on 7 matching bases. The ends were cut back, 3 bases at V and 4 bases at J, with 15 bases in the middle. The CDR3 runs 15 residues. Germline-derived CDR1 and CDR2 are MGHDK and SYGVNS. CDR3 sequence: CASSDPRQGGETQYF. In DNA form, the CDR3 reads TGTGCCAGCAGTGATCCCCGACAGGGAGGAGAGACCCAGTACTTC.

The CDR3 spells CASSKYVGQGRTDTQYF. The CDR3 DNA follows: TGTGCCAGCAGCAAGTACGTCGGACAGGGTCGCACAGATACGCAGTATTTT. The chain uses TRBV7-2 and TRBJ2-3; 8 positions agree with TRBD1. The junction had 11 bases not matched to a gene; V was cut back by 5 bases and J by 1 base. In germline, CDR1 is SGHTA, CDR2 FQGNSA. The CDR3 runs to 17 residues.

The CDR3 region is CASTPWGETYEQYF. CDR3 coding DNA: TGTGCCAGCACCCCGTGGGGGGAGACCTACGAGCAGTACTTC. The gene calls are TRBV6-2 or TRBV6-3 and TRBJ2-4, with a possible D match to TRBD2 (6 bases). The tail of the sequence fits TRBJ2-7 better, so the J call may be wrong. Germline CDR1 is MNHEY and CDR2 is SVGEGT. This CDR3 is built from 14 residues.

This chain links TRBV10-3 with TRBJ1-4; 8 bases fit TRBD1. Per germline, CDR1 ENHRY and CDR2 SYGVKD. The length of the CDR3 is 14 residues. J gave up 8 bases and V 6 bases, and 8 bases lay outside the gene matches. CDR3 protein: CAISPTGGWEKLFF. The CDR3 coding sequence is TGTGCCATCAGCCCTACAGGGGGTTGGGAAAAACTGTTTTTT.

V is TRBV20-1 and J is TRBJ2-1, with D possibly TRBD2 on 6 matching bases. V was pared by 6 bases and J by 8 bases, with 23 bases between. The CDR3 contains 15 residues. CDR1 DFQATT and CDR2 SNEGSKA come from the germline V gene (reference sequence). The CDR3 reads CSATDYPLAFDEQFF. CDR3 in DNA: TGCAGTGCGACCGACTACCCCCTAGCGTTCGATGAGCAGTTCTTC.

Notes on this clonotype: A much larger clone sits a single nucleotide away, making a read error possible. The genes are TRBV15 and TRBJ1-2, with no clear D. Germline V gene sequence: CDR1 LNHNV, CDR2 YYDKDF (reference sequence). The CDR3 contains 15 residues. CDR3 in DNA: TGTACCACCAGCAGAGATAGGTCGGGCAGATATGGCTACACCTTC. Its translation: CTTSRDRSGRYGYTF.

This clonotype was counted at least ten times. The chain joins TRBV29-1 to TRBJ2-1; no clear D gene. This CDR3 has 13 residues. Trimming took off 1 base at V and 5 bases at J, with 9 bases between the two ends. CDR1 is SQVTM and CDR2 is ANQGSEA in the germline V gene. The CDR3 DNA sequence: TGCAGCGTTGAAGTGCACAACCACAATGAGCAGTTCTTC. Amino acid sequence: CSVEVHNHNEQFF.

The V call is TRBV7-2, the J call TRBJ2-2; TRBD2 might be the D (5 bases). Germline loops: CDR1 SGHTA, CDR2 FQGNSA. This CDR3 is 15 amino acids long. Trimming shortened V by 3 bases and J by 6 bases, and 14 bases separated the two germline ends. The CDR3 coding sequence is TGTGCCAGCAGCTTCGCCGGGATTGGCCCCGGGGAGCTGTTTTTT. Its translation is CASSFAGIGPGELFF. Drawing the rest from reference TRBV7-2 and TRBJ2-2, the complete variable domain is GAGVSQSPSNKVTEKGKDVELRCDPISGHTALYWYRQSLGQGLEFLIYFQGNSAPDKSGLPSDRFSAERTGGSVSTLTIQRTQQEDSAVYLCASSFAGIGPGELFFGEGSRLTVL.

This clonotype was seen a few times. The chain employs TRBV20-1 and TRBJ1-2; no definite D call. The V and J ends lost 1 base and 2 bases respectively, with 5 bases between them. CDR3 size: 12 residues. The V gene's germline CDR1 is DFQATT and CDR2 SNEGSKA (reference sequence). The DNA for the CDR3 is TGCAGTGCTAGAGCACTAAACTATGGCTACACCTTC. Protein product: CSARALNYGYTF.

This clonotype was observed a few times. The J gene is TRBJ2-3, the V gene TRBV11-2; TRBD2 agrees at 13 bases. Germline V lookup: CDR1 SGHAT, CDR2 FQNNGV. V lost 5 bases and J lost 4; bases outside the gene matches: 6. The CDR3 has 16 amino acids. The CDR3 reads CASSPRTSGGSDTQYF. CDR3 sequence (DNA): TGTGCCAGCAGCCCCCGGACTAGCGGGGGCTCAGATACGCAGTATTTT. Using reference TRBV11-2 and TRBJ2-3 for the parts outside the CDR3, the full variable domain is EAGVAQSPRYKIIEKRQSVAFWCNPISGHATLYWYQQILGQGPKLLIQFQNNGVVDDSQLPKDRFSAERLKGVDSTLKIQPAKLEDSAVYLCASSPRTSGGSDTQYFGPGTRLTVL.

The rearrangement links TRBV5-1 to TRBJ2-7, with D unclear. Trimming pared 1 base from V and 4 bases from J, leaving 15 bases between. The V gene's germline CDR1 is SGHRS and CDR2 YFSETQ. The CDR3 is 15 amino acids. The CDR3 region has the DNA TGCGCCAGCAGCTTGACGGACGGTGGAGTTTACGAGCAGTACTTC. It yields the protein CASSLTDGGVYEQYF. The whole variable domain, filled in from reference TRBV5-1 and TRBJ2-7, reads KAGVTQTPRYLIKTRGQQVTLSCSPISGHRSVSWYQQTPGQGLQFLFEYFSETQRNKGNFPGRFSGRQFSNSRSEMNVSTLELGDSALYLCASSLTDGGVYEQYFGPGTRLTVT.

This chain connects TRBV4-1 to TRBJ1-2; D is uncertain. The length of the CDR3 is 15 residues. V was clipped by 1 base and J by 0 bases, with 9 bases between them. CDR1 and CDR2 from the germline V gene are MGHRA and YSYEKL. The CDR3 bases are TGCGCCAGCAGCCAAGCGGCAGCAACTAACTATGGCTACACCTTC. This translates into CASSQAAATNYGYTF.

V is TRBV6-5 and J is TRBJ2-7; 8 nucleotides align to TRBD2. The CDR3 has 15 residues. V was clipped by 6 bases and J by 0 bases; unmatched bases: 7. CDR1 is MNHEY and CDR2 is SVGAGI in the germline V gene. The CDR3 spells CASRAIAGHSYEQYF. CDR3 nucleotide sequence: TGTGCCAGCAGGGCAATAGCGGGGCACTCCTACGAGCAGTACTTC.

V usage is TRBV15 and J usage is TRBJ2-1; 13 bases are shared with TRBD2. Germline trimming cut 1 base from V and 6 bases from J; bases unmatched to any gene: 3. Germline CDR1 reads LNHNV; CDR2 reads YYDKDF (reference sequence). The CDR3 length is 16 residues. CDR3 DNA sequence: TGTGCCACCAGCAGAGGCGGGACTAGCGGGACCAATGAGCAGTTCTTC. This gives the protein CATSRGGTSGTNEQFF. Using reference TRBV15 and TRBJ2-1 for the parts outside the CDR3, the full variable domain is DAMVIQNPRYQVTQFGKPVTLSCSQTLNHNVMYWYQQKSSQAPKLLFHYYDKDFNNEADTPDNFQSRRPNTSFCFLDIRSPGLGDTAMYLCATSRGGTSGTNEQFFGPGTRLTVL.

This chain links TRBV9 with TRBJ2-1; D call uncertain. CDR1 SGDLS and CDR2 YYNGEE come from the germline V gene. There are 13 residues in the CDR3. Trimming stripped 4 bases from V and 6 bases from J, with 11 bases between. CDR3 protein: CASSRLGINEQFF. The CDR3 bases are TGTGCCAGCAGCCGGTTAGGCATCAATGAGCAGTTCTTC.